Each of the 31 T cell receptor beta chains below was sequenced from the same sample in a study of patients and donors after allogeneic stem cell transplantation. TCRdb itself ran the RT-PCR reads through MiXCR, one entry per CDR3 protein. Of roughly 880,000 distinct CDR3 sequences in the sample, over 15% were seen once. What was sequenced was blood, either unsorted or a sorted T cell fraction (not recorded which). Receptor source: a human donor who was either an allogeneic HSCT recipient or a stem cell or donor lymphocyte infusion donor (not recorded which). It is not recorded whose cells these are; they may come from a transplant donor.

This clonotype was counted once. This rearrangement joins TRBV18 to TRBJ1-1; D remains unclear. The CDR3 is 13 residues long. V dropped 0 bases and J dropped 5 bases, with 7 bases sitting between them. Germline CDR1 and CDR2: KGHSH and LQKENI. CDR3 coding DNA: TGTGCCAGCTCACCACCCTCGATGACTGAAGCTTTCTTT. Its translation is CASSPPSMTEAFF.

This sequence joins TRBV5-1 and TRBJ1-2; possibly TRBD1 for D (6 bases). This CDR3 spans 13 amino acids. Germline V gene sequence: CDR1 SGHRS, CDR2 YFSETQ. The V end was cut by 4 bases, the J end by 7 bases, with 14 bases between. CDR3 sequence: CASSPTETGGYTF. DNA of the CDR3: TGCGCCAGCAGCCCAACCGAGACAGGTGGCTACACCTTC.

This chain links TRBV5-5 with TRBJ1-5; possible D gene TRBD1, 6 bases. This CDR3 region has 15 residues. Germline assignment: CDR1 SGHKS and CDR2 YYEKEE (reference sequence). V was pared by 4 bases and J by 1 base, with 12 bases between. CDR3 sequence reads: CASSLQGQSNQPQHF. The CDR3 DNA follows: TGTGCCAGCAGCCTGCAGGGGCAAAGCAATCAGCCCCAGCATTTT. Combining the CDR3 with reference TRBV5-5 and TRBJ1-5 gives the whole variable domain DAGVTQSPTHLIKTRGQQVTLRCSPISGHKSVSWYQQVLGQGPQFIFQYYEKEERGRGNFPDRFSARQFPNYSSELNVNALLLGDSALYLCASSLQGQSNQPQHFGDGTRLSIL.

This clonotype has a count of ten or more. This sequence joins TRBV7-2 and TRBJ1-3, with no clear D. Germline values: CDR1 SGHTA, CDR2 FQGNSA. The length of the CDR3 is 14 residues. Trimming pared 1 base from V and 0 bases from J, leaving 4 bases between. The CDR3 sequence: CASSLDPSGNTIYF. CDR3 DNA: TGTGCCAGCAGCTTAGACCCCTCTGGAAACACCATATATTTT. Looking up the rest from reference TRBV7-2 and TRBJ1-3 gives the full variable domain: GAGVSQSPSNKVTEKGKDVELRCDPISGHTALYWYRQSLGQGLEFLIYFQGNSAPDKSGLPSDRFSAERTGGSVSTLTIQRTQQEDSAVYLCASSLDPSGNTIYFGEGSWLTVV.

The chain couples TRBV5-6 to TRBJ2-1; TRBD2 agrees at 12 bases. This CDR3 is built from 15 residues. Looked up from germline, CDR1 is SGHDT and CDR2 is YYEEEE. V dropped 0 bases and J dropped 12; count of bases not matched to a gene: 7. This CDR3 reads CASSLVASGRATQFF. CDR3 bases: TGTGCCAGCAGCTTGGTGGCTAGCGGGAGGGCCACGCAGTTCTTC.

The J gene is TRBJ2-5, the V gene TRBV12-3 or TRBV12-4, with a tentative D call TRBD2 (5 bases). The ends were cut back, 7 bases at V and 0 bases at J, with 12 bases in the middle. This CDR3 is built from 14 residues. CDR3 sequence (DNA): TGTGCCAGCACCATCAGGAGGTACCAAGAGACCCAGTACTTC. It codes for CASTIRRYQETQYF.

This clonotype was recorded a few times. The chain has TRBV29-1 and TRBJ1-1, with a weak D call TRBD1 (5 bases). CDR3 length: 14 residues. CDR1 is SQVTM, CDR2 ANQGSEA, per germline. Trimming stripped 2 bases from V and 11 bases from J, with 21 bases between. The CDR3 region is CSVEPSRGEIRAFF. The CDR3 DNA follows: TGCAGCGTTGAACCCTCGAGAGGGGAAATTAGGGCTTTCTTT.

The CDR3 region has the DNA TGTGCCAGCAGCGTAGCCGTAGGGGACGGCTACACCTTC. This encodes CASSVAVGDGYTF. This chain connects TRBV9 to TRBJ1-2, with D possibly TRBD1 on 5 matching bases. Germline CDR1 SGDLS, CDR2 YYNGEE. This CDR3 has 13 residues. V lost 0 bases and J lost 8, with 11 bases in between.

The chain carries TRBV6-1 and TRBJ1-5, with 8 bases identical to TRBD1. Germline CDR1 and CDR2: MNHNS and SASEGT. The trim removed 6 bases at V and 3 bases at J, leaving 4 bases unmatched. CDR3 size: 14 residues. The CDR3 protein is CASRGQGDNQPQHF. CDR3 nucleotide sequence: TGTGCCAGCAGAGGACAGGGTGACAATCAGCCCCAGCATTTT.

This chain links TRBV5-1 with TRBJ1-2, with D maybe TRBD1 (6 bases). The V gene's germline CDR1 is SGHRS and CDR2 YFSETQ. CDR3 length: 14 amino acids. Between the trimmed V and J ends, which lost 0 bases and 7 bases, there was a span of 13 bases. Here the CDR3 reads CASSLEDRIPGYTF. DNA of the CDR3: TGCGCCAGCAGCTTGGAGGACAGAATCCCTGGCTACACCTTC.

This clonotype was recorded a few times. The CDR3 loop reads CARAEMTEAFF. In nucleotides, the CDR3 is TGTGCCAGGGCCGAGATGACTGAAGCTTTCTTT. V gene TRBV6-7 combines with J gene TRBJ1-1, with no clear D. TRBV6-7 counts as an open reading frame of uncertain function. The V gene lost 9 bases and the J gene lost 5 bases, with 10 bases spanning the gap. The CDR3 extends over 11 amino acids.

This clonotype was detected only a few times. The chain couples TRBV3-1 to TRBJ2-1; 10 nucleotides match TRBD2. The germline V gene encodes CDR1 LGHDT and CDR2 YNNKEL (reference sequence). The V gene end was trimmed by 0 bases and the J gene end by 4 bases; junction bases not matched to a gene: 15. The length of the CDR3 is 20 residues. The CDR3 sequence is CASSQDRGRPTSGSYNEQFF. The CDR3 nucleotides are TGTGCCAGCAGCCAAGATCGAGGGAGGCCGACTAGCGGGTCGTACAATGAGCAGTTCTTC.

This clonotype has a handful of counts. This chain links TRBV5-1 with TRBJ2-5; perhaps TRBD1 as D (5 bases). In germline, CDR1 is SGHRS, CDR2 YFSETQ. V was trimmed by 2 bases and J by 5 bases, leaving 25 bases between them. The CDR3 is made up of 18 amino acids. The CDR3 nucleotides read TGCGCCAGCAGCTTTGGGGCAGCTTCGTATTCTTTGGTGGAGACCCAGTACTTC. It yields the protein CASSFGAASYSLVETQYF.

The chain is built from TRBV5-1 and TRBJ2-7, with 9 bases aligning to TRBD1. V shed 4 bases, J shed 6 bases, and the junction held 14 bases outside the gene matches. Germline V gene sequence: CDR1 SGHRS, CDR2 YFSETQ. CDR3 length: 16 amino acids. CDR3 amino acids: CASSTGLTGGKSEQYF. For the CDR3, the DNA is TGCGCCAGCAGCACAGGACTGACAGGGGGAAAGAGCGAGCAGTACTTC.

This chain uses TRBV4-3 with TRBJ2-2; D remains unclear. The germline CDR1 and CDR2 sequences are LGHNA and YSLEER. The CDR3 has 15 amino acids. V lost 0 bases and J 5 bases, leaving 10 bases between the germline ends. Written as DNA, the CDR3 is TGCGCCAGCAGCCAAGAGGGCCCCCTGACCGGGGAGCTGTTTTTT. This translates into CASSQEGPLTGELFF.

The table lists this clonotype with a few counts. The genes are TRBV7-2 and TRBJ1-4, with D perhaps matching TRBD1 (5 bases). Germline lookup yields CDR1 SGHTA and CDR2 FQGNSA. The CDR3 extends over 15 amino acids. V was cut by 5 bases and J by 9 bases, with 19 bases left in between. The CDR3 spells CASSPQKIPGKKLFF. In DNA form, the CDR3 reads TGTGCCAGCAGCCCCCAGAAGATCCCAGGGAAAAAACTGTTTTTT.

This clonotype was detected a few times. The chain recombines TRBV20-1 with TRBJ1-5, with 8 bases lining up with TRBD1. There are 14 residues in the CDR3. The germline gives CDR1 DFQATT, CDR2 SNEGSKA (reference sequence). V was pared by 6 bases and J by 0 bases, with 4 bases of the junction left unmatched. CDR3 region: CSAGDRGSNQPQHF. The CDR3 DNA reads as TGCAGTGCGGGAGACAGGGGTAGCAATCAGCCCCAGCATTTT.

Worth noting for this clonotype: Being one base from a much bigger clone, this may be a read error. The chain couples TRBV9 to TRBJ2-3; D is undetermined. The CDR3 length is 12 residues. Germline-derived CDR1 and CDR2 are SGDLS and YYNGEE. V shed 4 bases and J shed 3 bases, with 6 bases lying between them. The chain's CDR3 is CASSMLTDTQYF. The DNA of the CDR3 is TGTGCCAGCAGCATGTTGACAGATACGCAGTATTTT.

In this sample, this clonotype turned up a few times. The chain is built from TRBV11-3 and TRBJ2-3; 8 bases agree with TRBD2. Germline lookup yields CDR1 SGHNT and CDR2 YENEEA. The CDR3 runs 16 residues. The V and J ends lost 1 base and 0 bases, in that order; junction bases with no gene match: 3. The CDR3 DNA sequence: TGTGCCAGCAGCTTAGCGGCTAGCGGGAGCACAGATACGCAGTATTTT. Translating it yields CASSLAASGSTDTQYF.

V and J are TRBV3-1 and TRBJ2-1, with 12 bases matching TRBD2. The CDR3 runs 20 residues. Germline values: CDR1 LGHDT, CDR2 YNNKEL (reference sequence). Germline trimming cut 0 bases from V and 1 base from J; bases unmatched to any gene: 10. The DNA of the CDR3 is TGTGCCAGCAGCCAAGATGGGGCTAGCGGGGGGGCCGGGTCCTACAATGAGCAGTTCTTC. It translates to CASSQDGASGGAGSYNEQFF.

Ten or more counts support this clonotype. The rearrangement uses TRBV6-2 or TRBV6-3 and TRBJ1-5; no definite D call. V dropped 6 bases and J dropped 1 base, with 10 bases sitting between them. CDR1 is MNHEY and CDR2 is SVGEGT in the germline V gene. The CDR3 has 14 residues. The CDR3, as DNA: TGTGCCAGCAGCGACAAGAGGAGCAATCAGCCCCAGCATTTT. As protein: CASSDKRSNQPQHF.

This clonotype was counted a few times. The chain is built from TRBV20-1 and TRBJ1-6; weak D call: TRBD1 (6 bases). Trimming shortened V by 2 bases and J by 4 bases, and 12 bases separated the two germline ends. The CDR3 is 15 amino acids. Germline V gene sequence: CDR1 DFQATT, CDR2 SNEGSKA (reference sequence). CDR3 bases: TGCAGTGCTAGACACCGGACAGAGTATAATTCACCCCTCCACTTT. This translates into CSARHRTEYNSPLHF.

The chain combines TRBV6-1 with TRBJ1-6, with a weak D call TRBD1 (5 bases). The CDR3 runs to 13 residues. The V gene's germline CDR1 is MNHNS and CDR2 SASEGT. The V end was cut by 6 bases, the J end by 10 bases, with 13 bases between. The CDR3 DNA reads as TGTGCCAGCAGGGGGGACGGAGCCTCACCCCTCCACTTT. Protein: CASRGDGASPLHF.

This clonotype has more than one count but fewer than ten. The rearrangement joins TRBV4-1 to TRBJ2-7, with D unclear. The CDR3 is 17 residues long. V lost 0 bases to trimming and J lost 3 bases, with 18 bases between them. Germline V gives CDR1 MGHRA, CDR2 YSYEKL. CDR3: CASSQDLGPPKFYEQYF. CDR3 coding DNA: TGCGCCAGCAGCCAAGACCTTGGACCCCCAAAGTTCTACGAGCAGTACTTC.

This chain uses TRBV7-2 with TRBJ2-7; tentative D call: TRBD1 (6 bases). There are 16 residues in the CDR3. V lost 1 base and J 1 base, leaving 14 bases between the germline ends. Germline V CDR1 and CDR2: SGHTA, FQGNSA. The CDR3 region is CASSLVSQGYSYEQYF. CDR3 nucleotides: TGTGCCAGCAGCTTAGTAAGTCAGGGGTATTCCTACGAGCAGTACTTC.

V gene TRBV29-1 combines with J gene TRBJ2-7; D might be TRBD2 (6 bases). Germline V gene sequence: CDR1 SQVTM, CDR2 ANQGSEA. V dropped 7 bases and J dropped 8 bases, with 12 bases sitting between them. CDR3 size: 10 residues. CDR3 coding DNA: TGCAGCGCCGGAGGGGAGAAGCAGTACTTC. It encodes CSAGGEKQYF.

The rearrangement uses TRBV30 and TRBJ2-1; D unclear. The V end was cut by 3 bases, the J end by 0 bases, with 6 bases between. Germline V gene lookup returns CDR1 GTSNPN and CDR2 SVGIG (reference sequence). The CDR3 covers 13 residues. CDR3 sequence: CAWSATSYNEQFF. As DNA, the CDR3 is TGTGCCTGGAGCGCTACCTCCTACAATGAGCAGTTCTTC.

CDR3 protein: CASSYYPPTSGSGDTQYF. The CDR3 DNA reads as TGTGCCAGCAGTTACTATCCCCCGACTAGCGGGTCCGGAGATACGCAGTATTTT. The chain combines TRBV6-5 with TRBJ2-3; 10 nucleotides line up with TRBD2. The V gene end was trimmed by 1 base and the J gene end by 5 bases; junction bases not matched to a gene: 12. The V gene's germline CDR1 is MNHEY and CDR2 SVGAGI. The CDR3 totals 18 residues.

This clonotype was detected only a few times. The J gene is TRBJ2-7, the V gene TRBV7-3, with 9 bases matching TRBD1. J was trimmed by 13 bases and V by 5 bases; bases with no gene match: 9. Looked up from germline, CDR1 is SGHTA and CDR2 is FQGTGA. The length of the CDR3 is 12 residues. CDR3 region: CASSPEPDRGYF. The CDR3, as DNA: TGTGCCAGCAGCCCTGAACCGGACAGGGGCTACTTC.

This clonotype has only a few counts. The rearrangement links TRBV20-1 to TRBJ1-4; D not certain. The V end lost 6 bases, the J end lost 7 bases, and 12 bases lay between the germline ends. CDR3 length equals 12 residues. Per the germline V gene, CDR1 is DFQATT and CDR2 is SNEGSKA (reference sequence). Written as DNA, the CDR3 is TGCAGTGCCCCCCAACCTGGTGAAAAACTGTTTTTT. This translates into CSAPQPGEKLFF.

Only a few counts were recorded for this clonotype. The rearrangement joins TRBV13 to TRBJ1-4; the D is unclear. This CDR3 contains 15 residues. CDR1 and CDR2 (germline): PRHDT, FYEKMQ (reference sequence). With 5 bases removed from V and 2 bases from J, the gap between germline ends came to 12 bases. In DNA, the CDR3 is TGTGCCAGCAGCGCCCGGGTTCGGACTAATGAAAAACTGTTTTTT. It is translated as CASSARVRTNEKLFF.